This T cell receptor beta chain originates from a study of post-analysis software for immune sequencing data. Whole-study results and caveats: Clustering by F measure revealed strong co-clustering among samples prepared together in one batch. Controls had lower frequencies than patients of a handful of TRBV segments, which included TRBV5-6, TRBV5-1 and TRBV20-1.

Built from TCR beta cDNA, the libraries had unique molecular identifiers in them. T cells, about 0.85 to 11 million of them, yielded approximately 500,000 cDNA molecules. TCRdb ran MiXCR on the PCR reads and lists one entry per CDR3 protein. The repertoire holds fewer than 700,000 distinct CDR3 sequences, with about 44% as singletons. This CDR3 contains 15 residues. Remarks on this clonotype: Its antigen is still unknown.

The rearrangement uses TRBV12-3 or TRBV12-4 and TRBJ2-5, with 12 bases identical to TRBD2. The DNA matches TRBJ2-7 better at its end, which makes the J call doubtful. The sample was blood. The origin of this receptor is a girl aged 5 to 17 with multiple sclerosis. CDR3 nucleotides: TGTGCCAGCAGCCGGACTAGCGGGAAAGGTAGCGAGCAGTACTTC. Its protein product is CASSRTSGKGSEQYF.